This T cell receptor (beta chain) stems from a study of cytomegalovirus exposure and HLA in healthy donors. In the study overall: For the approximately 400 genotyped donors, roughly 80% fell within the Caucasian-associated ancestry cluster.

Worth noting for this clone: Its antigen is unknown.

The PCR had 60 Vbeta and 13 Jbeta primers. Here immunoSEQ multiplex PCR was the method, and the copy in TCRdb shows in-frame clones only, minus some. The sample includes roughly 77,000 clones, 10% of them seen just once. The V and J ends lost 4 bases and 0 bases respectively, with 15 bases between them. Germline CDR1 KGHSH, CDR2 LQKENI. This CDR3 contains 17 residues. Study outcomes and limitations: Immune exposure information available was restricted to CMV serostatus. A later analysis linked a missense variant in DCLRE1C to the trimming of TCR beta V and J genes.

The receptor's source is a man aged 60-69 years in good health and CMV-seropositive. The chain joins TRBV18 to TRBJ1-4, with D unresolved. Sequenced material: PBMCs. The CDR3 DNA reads TGTGCCAGCTCACACTGGAAAGAGGCGGCAACTAATGAAAAACTGTTTTTT. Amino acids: CASSHWKEAATNEKLFF.